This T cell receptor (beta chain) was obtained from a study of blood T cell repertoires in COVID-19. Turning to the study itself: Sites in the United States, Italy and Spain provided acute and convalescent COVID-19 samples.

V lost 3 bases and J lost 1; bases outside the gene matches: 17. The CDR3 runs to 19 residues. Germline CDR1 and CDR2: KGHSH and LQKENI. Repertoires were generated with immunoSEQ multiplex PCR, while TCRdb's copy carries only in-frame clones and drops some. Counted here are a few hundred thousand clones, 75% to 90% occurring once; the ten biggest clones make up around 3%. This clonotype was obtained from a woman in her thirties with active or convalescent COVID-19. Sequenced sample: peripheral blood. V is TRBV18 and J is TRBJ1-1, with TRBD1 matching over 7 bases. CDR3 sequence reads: CASSPETGFRMYANTEAFF. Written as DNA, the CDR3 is TGTGCCAGCTCACCTGAGACAGGGTTTAGGATGTATGCGAACACTGAAGCTTTCTTT.